The T cell receptor beta chain under discussion was sequenced for a study of blood T cell repertoires in COVID-19. Study-level information: Samples taken during acute and convalescent COVID-19 were collected in the United States, Italy and Spain. T cells, B-cell-depleted T cells, or PBMCs provided the cDNA or gDNA that served as material.

Recovered Cohort 3 donors showed two negative PCRs, clearance, or symptom resolution. The CDR3 loop spans 14 amino acids. Germline CDR1 MNHEY, CDR2 SMNVEV (reference sequence). The V gene lost 8 bases and the J gene lost 3 bases, with 15 bases spanning the gap. Assay used: immunoSEQ multiplex PCR; TCRdb lists only in-frame clones, some missing. The top ten clones hold around 9.3% of a sample with 310,000 or so clones, roughly 89% of them seen once. The chain uses TRBV27 and TRBJ2-3; no definite D call. Input material: PBMCs or T cells enriched from blood (not recorded which). The source is a woman between 18 and 30 years old who had recovered from COVID-19. The CDR3 DNA is TGTGCCAGCGCTCCCCAGAACCCTACAGATACGCAGTATTTT. It is translated as CASAPQNPTDTQYF.